These 23 T cell receptor beta chains were all obtained from the same sample, sequenced in a study of metastatic and nonmetastatic thyroid tumors. TCRdb reanalyzed the PCR reads via MiXCR. The profile shows tens of thousands of clones, about a sixth of them singletons. All patients were treatment-naive before thyroid surgery. The sample taken for sequencing was blood. The source is a female donor with papillary thyroid cancer or a benign thyroid nodule (not recorded which). Some clones in this sample may be carry-over from other donors' samples.

In its sample, this clone was seen many times. The chain couples TRBV30 to TRBJ1-1; 7 bases agree with TRBD1. This CDR3 contains 17 residues. The trim removed 0 bases at V and 5 bases at J, leaving 15 bases unmatched. The germline gives CDR1 GTSNPN, CDR2 SVGIG (reference sequence). The CDR3 bases are TGTGCCTGGAGTGTGGCAGGGGGTCAGCTCGGGGGAACTGAAGCTTTCTTT. The encoded protein is CAWSVAGGQLGGTEAFF.

By proportion, this clone is medium-sized. CDR3 residues: CASSLAGEAYEQYF. The DNA for the CDR3 is TGTGCCAGCAGTTTAGCGGGTGAAGCCTACGAGCAGTACTTC. The chain combines TRBV12-3 or TRBV12-4 with TRBJ2-7; no definite D call. Trimming stripped 0 bases from V and 2 bases from J, with 8 bases between. This CDR3 is built from 14 residues.

At least ten counts were recorded for this clone. V usage is TRBV6-5 and J usage is TRBJ2-7; 12 bases are a match to TRBD2. Germline CDR1 and CDR2: MNHEY and SVGAGI. V lost 0 bases to trimming and J lost 6 bases; unmatched junction nucleotides: 12. The length of the CDR3 is 18 residues. CDR3 sequence reads: CASSYSSFLAGGRAEQYF. DNA of the CDR3: TGTGCCAGCAGTTACTCCTCGTTCCTAGCGGGAGGGAGGGCCGAGCAGTACTTC.

This clone was seen many times. V usage is TRBV2 and J usage is TRBJ2-6; 13 bases agree with TRBD2. CDR1 SNHLY and CDR2 FYNNEI come from the germline V gene. The CDR3 covers 17 residues. The V and J ends lost 5 bases and 0 bases, in that order; junction bases with no gene match: 1. The CDR3: CASSRTSGSSGANVLTF. The CDR3, as DNA: TGTGCCAGCAGTCGGACTAGCGGGAGCTCTGGGGCCAACGTCCTGACTTTC.

This clone came up many times. The rearrangement joins TRBV7-3 to TRBJ2-3, with no clear D. Germline V gives CDR1 SGHTA, CDR2 FQGTGA. The germline V and J ends were trimmed by 0 bases and 6 bases, with 7 bases remaining between them. The CDR3 covers 13 residues. CDR3: CASSLTIRDTQYF. The CDR3 region has the DNA TGTGCCAGCAGCTTAACGATTCGTGATACGCAGTATTTT.

Details on this clone: A much larger clone lies a single base off, so this may be a read error. The V call is TRBV18, the J call TRBJ2-5; 8 bases line up with TRBD2. The CDR3 sequence is 17 residues long. Germline values: CDR1 KGHSH, CDR2 LQKENI. J lost 7 bases, V lost 3 bases, and 16 bases had no gene match. In DNA, the CDR3 is TGTGCCAGCTCACCCGGGGGAGGACTAGCAGGGACCTGGACCCAGTACTTC. Its translation: CASSPGGGLAGTWTQYF.

This clone occurred many times. The chain recombines TRBV5-1 with TRBJ2-5; TRBD1 aligns across 9 bases. CDR1 is SGHRS and CDR2 is YFSETQ in the germline V gene. The CDR3 runs to 16 residues. V shed 0 bases and J 4 bases; nucleotides not matched to a gene: 7. CDR3 sequence: CASSLDRTGVGETQYF. In nucleotides, the CDR3 is TGCGCCAGCAGCTTGGATCGGACAGGGGTTGGAGAGACCCAGTACTTC.

As regards this clone: The conserved closing phenylalanine or tryptophan is absent in this CDR3, likely reflecting a read error. V and J are TRBV7-3 and TRBJ2-7, with D uncertain. Trimming took off 5 bases at V and 3 bases at J, with 14 bases between the two ends. The V gene's germline CDR1 is SGHTA and CDR2 FQGTGA. The CDR3 covers 14 residues. The CDR3 loop reads CASSPSIGYYEQYL. The CDR3 DNA sequence: TGTGCCAGCAGCCCTTCCATCGGGTACTACGAGCAGTACCTC.

Turning to this clone: This CDR3 is missing its conserved last phenylalanine or tryptophan, likely due to a read error. The limits of the CDR3 on the DNA are not certain, so only TCRdb's listed CDR3 is given. J is TRBJ2-7 and V is TRBV7-2; the table calls TRBD2, which could not be checked here. Including both end residues, the CDR3 is 9 amino acids long. Germline assignment: CDR1 SGHTA and CDR2 FQGNSA. This CDR3 is CASSLLLAG.

About this clone: The conserved final phenylalanine or tryptophan is absent from the CDR3, which likely points to a read error. The chain combines TRBV20-1 with TRBJ1-5, with TRBD1 matching over 8 bases. The J segment lost 5 bases and the V segment lost 6 bases, leaving 12 bases of the junction unmatched. The length of the CDR3 is 15 residues. Germline V CDR1 and CDR2: DFQATT, SNEGSKA (reference sequence). The CDR3 bases are TGCAGTGCCTGGACAGGGAGTAGCAGCGATCAGCCCCAGCATGTT. Encoded protein: CSAWTGSSSDQPQHV.

This clone was found many times. The chain couples TRBV7-3 to TRBJ2-1; 7 positions agree with TRBD2. V was clipped by 5 bases and J by 5 bases; unmatched bases: 6. The CDR3 length is 14 residues. In germline, CDR1 is SGHTA, CDR2 FQGTGA. The CDR3 nucleotides read TGTGCCAGCAGCCGGGGACTACCGGACAATGAGCAGTTCTTC. Amino acids: CASSRGLPDNEQFF.

The chain links TRBV30 to TRBJ1-2, with 7 bases that match TRBD1. The CDR3 consists of 15 residues. V lost 4 bases and J lost 3; bases outside the gene matches: 11. Germline CDR1 reads GTSNPN; CDR2 reads SVGIG (reference sequence). CDR3 protein: CAWMWFRGLDYGYTF. DNA for the CDR3: TGTGCCTGGATGTGGTTTAGGGGGCTTGACTATGGCTACACCTTC.

This clone was detected many times. Other DNA sequences of this sample code for an identical CDR3. J is TRBJ2-1 and V is TRBV6-1, with 12 positions matching TRBD2. CDR1 and CDR2 (germline): MNHNS, SASEGT. V trimming: 8 bases; J trimming: 3 bases; junction bases outside the gene matches: 5. The CDR3 totals 15 residues. The CDR3 bases are TGTGCCAGCGTAGTACTAGCGGGGGGCTACAATGAGCAGTTCTTC. This encodes CASVVLAGGYNEQFF.

This clone was observed a few times. Sequence at one end of the junction differs from germline and may be a read error. The chain employs TRBV12-3 or TRBV12-4 and TRBJ2-7, with D possibly being TRBD1 or TRBD2 (7 bases each). The CDR3 is 14 residues long. CDR3 DNA: TGTGCCAGCAGTTTAGGGGGAGGGGGCTACGAGCACTATTTC. It translates to CASSLGGGGYEHYF.

This clone was observed at least ten times. The CDR3 DNA reads TGTGCCAGCAAACTATTCACGGGTACAGATACGCAGTATTTT. This codes for CASKLFTGTDTQYF. The chain joins TRBV27 to TRBJ2-3, with D uncertain. The V end was cut by 7 bases, the J end by 3 bases, with 14 bases between. There are 14 residues in the CDR3. CDR1 is MNHEY and CDR2 is SMNVEV in the germline V gene (reference sequence).

This clone has a count of ten or more. The rearrangement joins TRBV6-4 to TRBJ1-5, with D tentatively TRBD1 (6 bases). Trimming shortened V by 7 bases and J by 1 base, and 17 bases separated the two germline ends. Germline CDR1 and CDR2: MRHNA and SNTAGT. The CDR3 loop spans 16 amino acids. The CDR3 region is CASTRGGATSNQPQHF. The CDR3, as DNA: TGTGCCAGCACCCGGGGGGGGGCCACAAGCAATCAGCCCCAGCATTTT.

This clone was seen at least ten times. V gene TRBV30 combines with J gene TRBJ2-6; a weak D match, TRBD1 (7 bases). Per the germline V gene, CDR1 is GTSNPN and CDR2 is SVGIG (reference sequence). This CDR3 comprises 13 residues. The CDR3: CRQGGYGANVLTF. CDR3 nucleotide sequence: TGTCGACAGGGAGGTTATGGGGCCAACGTCCTGACTTTC. Filled out from reference TRBV30 and TRBJ2-6, the complete variable domain reads SQTIHQWPATLVQPVGSPLSLECTVEGTSNPNLYWYRQAAGRGLQLLFYSVGIGQISSEVPQNLSASRPQDRQFILSSKKLLLSDSGFYLCRQGGYGANVLTFGAGSRLTVL.

At least ten counts were recorded for this clone. CDR3: CASSLYKGFNEKLFF. The CDR3 DNA sequence: TGTGCCAGCAGTTTATATAAGGGATTCAATGAAAAACTGTTTTTT. The genes are TRBV28 and TRBJ1-4; D not certain. The V gene lost 1 base and the J gene lost 5 bases, with 11 bases spanning the gap. CDR1 and CDR2 (germline): MDHEN, SYDVKM. The CDR3 is 15 residues long.

This clone was seen more than once but under ten times. The chain combines TRBV5-1 with TRBJ2-7, with TRBD1 identical over 11 bases. This CDR3 spans 15 amino acids. Trimming at V came to 0 bases and at J to 3 bases, leaving 2 bases not matched to a gene. Per germline, CDR1 SGHRS and CDR2 YFSETQ. The CDR3: CASSLGDRGVYEQYF. The CDR3 region has the DNA TGCGCCAGCAGCTTGGGGGACAGGGGGGTCTACGAGCAGTACTTC.

J is TRBJ2-1 and V is TRBV19; 7 bases match TRBD2. The V segment lost 2 bases and the J segment 7 bases; nucleotides outside the gene matches: 11. Germline loops: CDR1 LNHDA, CDR2 SQIVND (reference sequence). This CDR3 has 16 residues. The CDR3 nucleotides are TGTGCCAGTAGTATATATGGACTAGTTCCTTGGAATGAGCAGTTCTTC. Translated: CASSIYGLVPWNEQFF.

This clone was seen only a few times. The chain links TRBV6-2 or TRBV6-3 to TRBJ2-7; D gene unclear. V shed 6 bases and J shed 5 bases, with 14 bases lying between them. CDR1 and CDR2 from the germline V gene are MNHEY and SVGEGT. The CDR3 runs 13 residues. CDR3 nucleotides: TGTGCCAGCAGCCCCCAAGGCGTGCACGAGCAGTACTTC. As protein: CASSPQGVHEQYF.

This clone was counted at least ten times. J is TRBJ1-1 and V is TRBV7-9; D perhaps matches TRBD1 (6 bases). With 5 bases removed from V and 1 base from J, the gap between germline ends came to 8 bases. This CDR3 region has 13 residues. Germline V CDR1 and CDR2: SEHNR, FQNEAQ (reference sequence). CDR3 protein: CASSHRENTEAFF. The CDR3 nucleotides are TGTGCCAGCAGCCACAGGGAGAACACTGAAGCTTTCTTT.

This clone came up many times. The chain couples TRBV7-2 to TRBJ2-1, with 7 bases identical to TRBD1. V lost 7 bases, J lost 7 bases, and 13 bases stayed unmatched. The CDR3 length is 15 residues. Germline assignment: CDR1 SGHTA and CDR2 FQGNSA. The CDR3 reads CASTLQGSRGNEQFF. The CDR3 region has the DNA TGTGCCAGCACCCTCCAGGGGAGCAGGGGGAATGAGCAGTTCTTC.